This TCR beta chain was profiled in a study of Ad26.COV2.S vaccination and SARS-CoV-2 variants. Findings and limits, study-wide: Vaccinees showed greater spike-specific TCR breadth than placebo recipients.

Profiling relied on immunoSEQ multiplex PCR, and the TCRdb table lists in-frame clones only, not all of them. Of roughly 380,000 clones detected, 80% to 90% appear once; the ten largest clones hold roughly 3.1%. As for this clone: Its specificity is unknown.

This CDR3 is 14 amino acids long. In germline, CDR1 is ENHRY, CDR2 SYGVKD. Trimming cost V 11 bases and J 3 bases; bases outside gene matches: 12. Treatment indicated: roughly 18 received Ad26.COV2.S at low or high dose, single or two shots; 5 received placebo; per-sample allocation not given. Repertoires come from day 63 after the first vaccine or placebo injection. Sequencing was performed on peripheral blood, taken in a trial of Ad26.COV2.S vaccine versus placebo. This clonotype was sampled from a person aged 18-65 years who received the Ad26.COV2.S COVID-19 vaccine or a placebo. The chain couples TRBV10-3 to TRBJ2-7; the match to TRBD2 covers 8 bases. The CDR3 nucleotides read TGTGCCTCCCGGGAGGGGCCCGGGGGCTACGAGCAGTACTTC. This gives the protein CASREGPGGYEQYF.